Sequencing of this T cell receptor beta chain was carried out in a study of blood T cell repertoires in COVID-19. Overall study context: Samples of COVID-19 (acute and convalescent) were obtained from the United States, Italy and Spain. T cells, B-cell-depleted T cells, or PBMCs supplied cDNA or gDNA.

Per the original methods: Counts of nucleated cells, estimated from reference gene primer amplification, were obtained. The assay was immunoSEQ multiplex PCR, and TCRdb's table has in-frame clones only and misses some. From that table come the V and J calls and clone size; the DNA was used to work out D and trimming. The sample yields 180,000 or so clones, 70% to 80% seen once. CDR1 is SGDLS, CDR2 YYNGEE, per germline. Trimming cost V 0 bases and J 2 bases; bases outside gene matches: 3. CDR3 size: 15 residues. This chain uses TRBV9 with TRBJ2-3; 7 positions match TRBD2. The sequence was obtained from a man over 45 who had recovered from COVID-19. Sequenced sample: peripheral blood. In DNA, the CDR3 is TGTGCCAGCAGCGTAGTGGCGGGAGTCACAGATACGCAGTATTTT. Protein sequence: CASSVVAGVTDTQYF.